A single sample is the source of the 3 T cell receptor beta chains below, sequenced in a study of OX40 agonist ivuxolimab in advanced cancers. Repertoires were generated with immunoSEQ multiplex PCR, while TCRdb's copy carries only in-frame clones and drops some. The table lists about 62,000 clones, 60% to 85% of them singletons. The sequenced sample was CD4+ or CD8+ T cells sorted from blood, obtained in a trial of the OX40 agonist ivuxolimab. Source of these receptors: an adult with an advanced solid tumor such as melanoma, head and neck, liver or kidney cancer.

This clone was seen more than once but under ten times. This chain links TRBV6-5 with TRBJ2-1; no reliable D call. This CDR3 has 12 residues. Germline loops: CDR1 MNHEY, CDR2 SVGAGI. Trimming left V 6 bases short and J 0 bases short, with 3 bases between. The CDR3 spells CASRSSYNEQFF. For the CDR3, the DNA is TGTGCCAGCAGATCCTCCTACAATGAGCAGTTCTTC.

This clone was counted between two and nine times. The rearrangement joins TRBV7-2 to TRBJ1-4, with D unresolved. V was clipped by 1 base and J by 7 bases, with 13 bases between them. CDR3 length equals 15 residues. Germline V lookup: CDR1 SGHTA, CDR2 FQGNSA. CDR3 protein: CASSLDPLSGEKLFF. The CDR3, as DNA: TGTGCCAGCAGCTTAGACCCCCTATCGGGTGAAAAACTGTTTTTT.

A few counts support this clone. Germline is not matched at one junction end, which may reflect a read error. The chain links TRBV7-7 to TRBJ2-7; 8 bases fit TRBD1. This CDR3 is built from 14 residues. The germline V gene has CDR1 SSHAT and CDR2 FNYEAQ (reference sequence). CDR3 coding DNA: TGTGCTAGCAGCCCCGCCGGGACAGGATACGAGCAGTACTTC. Residues: CASSPAGTGYEQYF.